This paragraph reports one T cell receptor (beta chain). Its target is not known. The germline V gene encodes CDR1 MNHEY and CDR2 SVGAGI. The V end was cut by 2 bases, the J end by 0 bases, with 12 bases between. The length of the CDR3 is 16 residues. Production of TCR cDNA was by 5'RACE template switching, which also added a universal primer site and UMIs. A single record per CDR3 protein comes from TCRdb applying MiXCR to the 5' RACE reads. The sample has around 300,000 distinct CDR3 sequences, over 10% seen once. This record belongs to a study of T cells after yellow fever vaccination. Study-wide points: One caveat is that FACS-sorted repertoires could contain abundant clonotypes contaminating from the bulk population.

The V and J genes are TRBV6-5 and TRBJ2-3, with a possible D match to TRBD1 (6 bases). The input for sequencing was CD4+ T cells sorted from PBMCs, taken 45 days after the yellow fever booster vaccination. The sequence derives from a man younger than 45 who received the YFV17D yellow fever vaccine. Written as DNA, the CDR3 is TGTGCCAGCAGTTACGGGCAGGGGAAAAGCACAGATACGCAGTATTTT. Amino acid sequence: CASSYGQGKSTDTQYF.